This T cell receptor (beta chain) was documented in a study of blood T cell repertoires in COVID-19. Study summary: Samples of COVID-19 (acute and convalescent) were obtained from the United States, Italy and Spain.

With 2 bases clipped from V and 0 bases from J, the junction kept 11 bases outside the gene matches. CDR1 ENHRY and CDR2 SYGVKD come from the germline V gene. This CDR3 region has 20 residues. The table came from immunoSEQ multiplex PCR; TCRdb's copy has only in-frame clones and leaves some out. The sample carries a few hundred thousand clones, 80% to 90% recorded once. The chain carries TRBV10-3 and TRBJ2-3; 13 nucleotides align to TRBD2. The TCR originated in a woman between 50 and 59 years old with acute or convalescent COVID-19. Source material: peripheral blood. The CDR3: CAISEHRGLAGSASTDTQYF. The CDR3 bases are TGTGCCATCAGTGAGCACAGGGGACTAGCGGGATCCGCTAGCACAGATACGCAGTATTTT.